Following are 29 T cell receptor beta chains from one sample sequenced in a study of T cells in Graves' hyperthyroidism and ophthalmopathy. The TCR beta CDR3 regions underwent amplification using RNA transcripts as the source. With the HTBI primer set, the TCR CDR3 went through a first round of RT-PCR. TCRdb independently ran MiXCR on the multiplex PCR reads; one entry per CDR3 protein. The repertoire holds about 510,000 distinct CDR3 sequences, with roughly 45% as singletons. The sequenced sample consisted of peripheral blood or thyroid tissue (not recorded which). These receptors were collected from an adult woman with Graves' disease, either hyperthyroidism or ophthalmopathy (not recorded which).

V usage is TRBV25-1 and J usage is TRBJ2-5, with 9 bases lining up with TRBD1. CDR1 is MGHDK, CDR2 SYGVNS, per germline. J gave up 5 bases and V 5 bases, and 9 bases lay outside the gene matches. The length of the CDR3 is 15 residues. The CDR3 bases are TGTGCCAGCAGTCCCGGGACAGGGATAGAGGAGACCCAGTACTTC. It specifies CASSPGTGIEETQYF.

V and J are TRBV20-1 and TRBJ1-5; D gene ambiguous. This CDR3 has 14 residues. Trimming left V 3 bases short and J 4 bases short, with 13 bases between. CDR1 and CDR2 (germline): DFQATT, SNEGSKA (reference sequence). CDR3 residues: CSARRQNLNQPQHF. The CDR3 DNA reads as TGCAGTGCTAGGAGGCAGAACCTAAATCAGCCCCAGCATTTT.

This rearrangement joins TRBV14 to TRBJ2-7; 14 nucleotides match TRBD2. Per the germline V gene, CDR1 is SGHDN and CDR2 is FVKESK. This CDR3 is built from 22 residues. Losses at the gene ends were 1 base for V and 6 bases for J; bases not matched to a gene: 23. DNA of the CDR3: TGTGCCAGCAGCCAAGTGAGATTGCCCGCCTCCGGGACTAGCGGGAGTACAGGCGAGCAGTACTTC. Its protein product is CASSQVRLPASGTSGSTGEQYF.

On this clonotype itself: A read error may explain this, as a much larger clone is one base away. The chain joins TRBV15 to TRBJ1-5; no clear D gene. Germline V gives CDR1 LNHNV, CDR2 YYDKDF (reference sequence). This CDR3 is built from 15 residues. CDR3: CATSRERSINRPQHF. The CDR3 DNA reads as TGTGCCACCAGCAGAGAGAGGTCTATCAATCGGCCCCAGCATTTT. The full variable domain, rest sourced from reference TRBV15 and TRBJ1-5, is DAMVIQNPRYQVTQFGKPVTLSCSQTLNHNVMYWYQQKSSQAPKLLFHYYDKDFNNEADTPDNFQSRRPNTSFCFLDIRSPGLGDTAMYLCATSRERSINRPQHFGDGTRLSIL.

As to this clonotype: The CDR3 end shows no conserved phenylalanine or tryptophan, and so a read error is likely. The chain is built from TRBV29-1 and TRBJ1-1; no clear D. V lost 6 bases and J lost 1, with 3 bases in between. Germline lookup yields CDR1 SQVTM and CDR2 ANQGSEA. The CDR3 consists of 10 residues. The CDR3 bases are TGCAGCGTAAGGAACACTGAAGCTTTCCTT. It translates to CSVRNTEAFL.

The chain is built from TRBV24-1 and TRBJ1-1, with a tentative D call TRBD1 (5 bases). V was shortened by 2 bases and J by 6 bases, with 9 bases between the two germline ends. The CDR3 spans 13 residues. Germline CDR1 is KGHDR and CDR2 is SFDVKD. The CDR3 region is CATSDSDSSEAFF. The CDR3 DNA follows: TGTGCCACCAGTGATTCCGACAGCTCTGAAGCTTTCTTT.

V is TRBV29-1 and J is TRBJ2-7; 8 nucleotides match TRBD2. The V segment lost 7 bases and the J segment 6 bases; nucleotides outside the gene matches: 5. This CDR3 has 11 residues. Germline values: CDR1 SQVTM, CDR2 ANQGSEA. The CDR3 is CSGFSGTEQYF. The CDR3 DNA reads TGCAGCGGATTTAGCGGGACCGAGCAGTACTTC.

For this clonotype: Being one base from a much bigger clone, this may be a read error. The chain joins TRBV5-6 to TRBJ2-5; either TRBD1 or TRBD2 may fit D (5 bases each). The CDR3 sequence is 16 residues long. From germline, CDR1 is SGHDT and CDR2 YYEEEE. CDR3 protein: CASSQDPGPNWGTQHF. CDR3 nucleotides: TGCGCCAGCAGCCAAGACCCCGGGCCTAACTGGGGGACCCAGCACTTC.

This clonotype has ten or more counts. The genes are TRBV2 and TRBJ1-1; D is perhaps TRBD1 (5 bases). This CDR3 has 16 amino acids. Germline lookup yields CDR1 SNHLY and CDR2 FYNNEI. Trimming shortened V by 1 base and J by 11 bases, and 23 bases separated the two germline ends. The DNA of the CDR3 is TGTGCCAGCAGTGAAGGGGCAGGGTTCGGTCCACCAGGGGCTTTCTTT. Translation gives CASSEGAGFGPPGAFF.

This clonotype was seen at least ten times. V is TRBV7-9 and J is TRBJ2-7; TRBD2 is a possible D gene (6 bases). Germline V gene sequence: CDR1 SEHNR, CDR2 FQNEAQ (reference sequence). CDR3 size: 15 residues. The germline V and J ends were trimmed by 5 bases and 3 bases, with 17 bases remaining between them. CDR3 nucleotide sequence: TGTGCCAGCAGCGGACGTCGGACTAAATTCTACGAGCAGTACTTC. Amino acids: CASSGRRTKFYEQYF.

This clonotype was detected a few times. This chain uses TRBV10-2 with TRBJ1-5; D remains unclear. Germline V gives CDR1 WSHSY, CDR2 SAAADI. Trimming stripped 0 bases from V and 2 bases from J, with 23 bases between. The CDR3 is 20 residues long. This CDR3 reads CASSESGGRLELDGNQPQHF. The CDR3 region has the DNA TGCGCCAGCAGTGAGTCGGGTGGCAGACTGGAGTTAGACGGCAATCAGCCCCAGCATTTT.

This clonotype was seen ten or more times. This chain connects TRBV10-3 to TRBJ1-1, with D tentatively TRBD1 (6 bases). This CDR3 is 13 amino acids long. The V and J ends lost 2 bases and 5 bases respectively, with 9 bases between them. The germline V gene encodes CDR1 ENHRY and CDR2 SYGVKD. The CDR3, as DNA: TGTGCCATCAGTGAGAGGGGGGGAACTGAAGCTTTCTTT. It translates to CAISERGGTEAFF.

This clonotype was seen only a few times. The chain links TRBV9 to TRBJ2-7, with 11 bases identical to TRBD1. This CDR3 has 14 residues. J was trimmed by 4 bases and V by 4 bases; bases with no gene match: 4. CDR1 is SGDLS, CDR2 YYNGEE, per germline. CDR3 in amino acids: CASSSRDRGYEQYF. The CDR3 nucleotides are TGTGCCAGCAGCTCCCGGGACAGGGGGTACGAGCAGTACTTC.

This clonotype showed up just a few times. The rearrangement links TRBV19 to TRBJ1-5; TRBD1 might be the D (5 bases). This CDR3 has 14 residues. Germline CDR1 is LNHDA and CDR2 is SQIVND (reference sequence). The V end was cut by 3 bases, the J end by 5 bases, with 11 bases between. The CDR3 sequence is CASSIKGRDQPQHF. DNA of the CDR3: TGTGCCAGTAGTATCAAGGGGAGGGATCAGCCCCAGCATTTT. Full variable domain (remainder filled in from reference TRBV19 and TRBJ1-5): DGGITQSPKYLFRKEGQNVTLSCEQNLNHDAMYWYRQDPGQGLRLIYYSQIVNDFQKGDIAEGYSVSREKKESFPLTVTSAQKNPTAFYLCASSIKGRDQPQHFGDGTRLSIL.

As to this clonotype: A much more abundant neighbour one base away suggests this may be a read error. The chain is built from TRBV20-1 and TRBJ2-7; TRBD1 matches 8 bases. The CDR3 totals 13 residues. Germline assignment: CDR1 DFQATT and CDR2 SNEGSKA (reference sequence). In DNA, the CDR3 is TGCAGTGCTAGGGTACAGGGGGTATACGATCAGTACTTC. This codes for CSARVQGVYDQYF.

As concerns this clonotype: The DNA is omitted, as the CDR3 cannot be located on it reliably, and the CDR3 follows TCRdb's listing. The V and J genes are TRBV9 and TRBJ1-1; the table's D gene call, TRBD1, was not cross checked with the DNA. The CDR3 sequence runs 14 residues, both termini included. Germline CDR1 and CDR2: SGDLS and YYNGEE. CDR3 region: CASSVGGGTRETFF.

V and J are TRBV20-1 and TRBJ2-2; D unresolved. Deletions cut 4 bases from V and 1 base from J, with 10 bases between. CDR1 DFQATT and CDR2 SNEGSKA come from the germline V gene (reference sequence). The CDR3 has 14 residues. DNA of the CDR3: TGCAGTGCTAAGGACCAAAGGAACACCGGGGAGCTGTTTTTT. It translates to CSAKDQRNTGELFF.

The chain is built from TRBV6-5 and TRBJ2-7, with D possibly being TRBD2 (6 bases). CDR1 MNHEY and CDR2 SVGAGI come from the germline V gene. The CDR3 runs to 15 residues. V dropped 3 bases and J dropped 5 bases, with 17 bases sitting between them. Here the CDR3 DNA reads TGTGCCAGCAGTTATAGGGTAGCGGTACTAGACGAGCAGTACTTC. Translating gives CASSYRVAVLDEQYF.

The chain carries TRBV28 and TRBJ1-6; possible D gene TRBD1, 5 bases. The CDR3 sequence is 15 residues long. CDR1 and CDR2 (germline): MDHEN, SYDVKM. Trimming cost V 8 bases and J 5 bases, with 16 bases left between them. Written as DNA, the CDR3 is TGTGCCAGCCGCCCTGCGGGGGAGGATAATTCACCCCTCCACTTT. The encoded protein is CASRPAGEDNSPLHF.

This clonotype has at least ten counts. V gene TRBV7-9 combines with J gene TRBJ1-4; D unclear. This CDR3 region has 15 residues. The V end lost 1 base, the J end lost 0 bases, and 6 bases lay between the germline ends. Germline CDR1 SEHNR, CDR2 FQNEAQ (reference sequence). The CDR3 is CASSLEAATNEKLFF. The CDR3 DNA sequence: TGTGCCAGCAGCTTAGAGGCTGCAACTAATGAAAAACTGTTTTTT.

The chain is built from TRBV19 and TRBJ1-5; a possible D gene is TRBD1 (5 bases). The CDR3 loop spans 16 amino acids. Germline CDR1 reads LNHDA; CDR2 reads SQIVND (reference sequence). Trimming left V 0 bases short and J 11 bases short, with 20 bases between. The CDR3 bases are TGTGCCAGTAGTATAGAAGGGCGGGACGGGGTTGAAACCCAGCATTTT. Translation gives CASSIEGRDGVETQHF. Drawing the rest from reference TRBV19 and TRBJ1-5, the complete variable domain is DGGITQSPKYLFRKEGQNVTLSCEQNLNHDAMYWYRQDPGQGLRLIYYSQIVNDFQKGDIAEGYSVSREKKESFPLTVTSAQKNPTAFYLCASSIEGRDGVETQHFGDGTRLSIL.

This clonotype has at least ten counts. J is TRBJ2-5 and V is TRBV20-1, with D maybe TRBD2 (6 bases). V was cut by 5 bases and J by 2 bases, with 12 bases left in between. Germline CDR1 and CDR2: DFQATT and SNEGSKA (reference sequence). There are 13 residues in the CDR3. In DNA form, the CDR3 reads TGCAGTGCTCCCCGGGACTTACAAGAGACCCAGTACTTC. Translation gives CSAPRDLQETQYF.

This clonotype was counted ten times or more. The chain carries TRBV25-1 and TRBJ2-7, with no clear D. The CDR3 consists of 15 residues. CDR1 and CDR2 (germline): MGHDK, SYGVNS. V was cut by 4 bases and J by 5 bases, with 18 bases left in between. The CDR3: CASSGPVPSKNEQYF. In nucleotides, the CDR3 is TGTGCCAGCAGTGGTCCAGTACCTTCTAAAAACGAGCAGTACTTC.

CDR3 in amino acids: CASSVTGGVRYEQYF. The CDR3 nucleotides read TGTGCCAGTAGTGTGACAGGGGGTGTACGCTACGAGCAGTACTTC. The chain joins TRBV19 to TRBJ2-7; 9 bases are shared with TRBD1. The CDR3 has 15 residues. Trimming took 5 bases from V and 3 from J; bases not matched to a gene: 8. The germline gives CDR1 LNHDA, CDR2 SQIVND (reference sequence).

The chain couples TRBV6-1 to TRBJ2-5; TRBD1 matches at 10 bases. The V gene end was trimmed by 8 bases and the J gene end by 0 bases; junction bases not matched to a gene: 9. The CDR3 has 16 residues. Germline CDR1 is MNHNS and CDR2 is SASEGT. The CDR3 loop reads CASLTGTGVDQETQYF. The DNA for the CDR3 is TGTGCCAGCCTAACCGGGACAGGGGTCGACCAAGAGACCCAGTACTTC.

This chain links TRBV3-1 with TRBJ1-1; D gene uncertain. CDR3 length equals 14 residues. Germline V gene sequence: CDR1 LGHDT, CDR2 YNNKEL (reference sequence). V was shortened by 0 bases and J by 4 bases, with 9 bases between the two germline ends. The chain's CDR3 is CASSQEGGITEAFF. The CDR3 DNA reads TGTGCCAGCAGCCAAGAAGGAGGGATCACTGAAGCTTTCTTT.

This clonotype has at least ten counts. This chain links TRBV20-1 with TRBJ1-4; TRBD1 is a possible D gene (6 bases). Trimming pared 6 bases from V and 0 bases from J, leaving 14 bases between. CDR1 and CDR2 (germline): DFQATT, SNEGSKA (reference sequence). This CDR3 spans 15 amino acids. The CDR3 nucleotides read TGCAGTGCCGGAGACAGGTTGTCAACTAATGAAAAACTGTTTTTT. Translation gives CSAGDRLSTNEKLFF.

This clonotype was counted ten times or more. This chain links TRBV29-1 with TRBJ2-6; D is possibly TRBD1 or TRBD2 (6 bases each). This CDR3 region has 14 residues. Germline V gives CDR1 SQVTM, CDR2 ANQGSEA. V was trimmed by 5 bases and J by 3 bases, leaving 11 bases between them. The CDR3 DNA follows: TGCAGCGTTCTTGGGGGGCGTGGGGCCAACGTCCTGACTTTC. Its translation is CSVLGGRGANVLTF. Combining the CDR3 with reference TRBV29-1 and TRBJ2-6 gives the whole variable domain SAVISQKPSRDICQRGTSLTIQCQVDSQVTMMFWYRQQPGQSLTLIATANQGSEATYESGFVIDKFPISRPNLTFSTLTVSNMSPEDSSIYLCSVLGGRGANVLTFGAGSRLTVL.

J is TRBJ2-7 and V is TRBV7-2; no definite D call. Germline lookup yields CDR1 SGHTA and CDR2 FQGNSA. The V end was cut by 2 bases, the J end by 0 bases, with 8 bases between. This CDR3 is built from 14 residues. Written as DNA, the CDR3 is TGTGCCAGCAGCTTACGGCAGGACTCCTACGAGCAGTACTTC. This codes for CASSLRQDSYEQYF.